Shown below are 15 T cell receptor beta chains from a single sample sequenced in a study of cytomegalovirus exposure and HLA in healthy donors (dated by TCRdb to about 2017). The method behind the library was the immunoSEQ multiplex PCR assay. A mixture of 60 forward primers for TCR Vbeta segments and 13 reverse primers for TCR Jbeta segments was used in the multiplex PCR. This immuneACCESS table, as held by TCRdb, lists in-frame sequences with V and J called but not all clones. Of the missing ones, under half trace to an unresolved V gene in checked studies; the others have no known cause. Within this sample are approximately 160,000 clones, with 65% to 85% of them counted one time only. Roughly 4.8% of the sample rests with the top ten. Source material: PBMCs. These receptors originate from a woman aged 50 to 65 in good health and CMV-seropositive.

This chain connects TRBV29-1 to TRBJ2-1; TRBD2 matches 8 bases. Trimming at V came to 7 bases and at J to 0 bases, leaving 23 bases not matched to a gene. This CDR3 has 20 amino acids. Per germline, CDR1 SQVTM and CDR2 ANQGSEA. Here the CDR3 reads CSGKGGLSAGDPSSYNEQFF. The DNA of the CDR3 is TGCAGCGGAAAGGGGGGGTTGTCAGCGGGAGACCCGAGCTCCTACAATGAGCAGTTCTTC.

The rearrangement joins TRBV7-2 to TRBJ2-1, with a weak D call TRBD2 (6 bases). Trimming pared 5 bases from V and 4 bases from J, leaving 15 bases between. The CDR3 runs to 15 residues. Germline V gives CDR1 SGHTA, CDR2 FQGNSA. CDR3 residues: CASSTLADFYNEQFF. The CDR3 bases are TGTGCCAGCAGCACCTTAGCGGATTTTTACAATGAGCAGTTCTTC.

The sample holds one count of this clone. This chain connects TRBV9 to TRBJ1-4; possibly TRBD1 for D (5 bases). Germline V lookup: CDR1 SGDLS, CDR2 YYNGEE. This CDR3 comprises 15 residues. Trimming left V 3 bases short and J 2 bases short, with 11 bases between. The CDR3 coding sequence is TGTGCCAGCAGCGCAGGGATTTGGACTAATGAAAAACTGTTTTTT. It specifies CASSAGIWTNEKLFF. Looking up the rest from reference TRBV9 and TRBJ1-4 gives the full variable domain: DSGVTQTPKHLITATGQRVTLRCSPRSGDLSVYWYQQSLDQGLQFLIQYYNGEERAKGNILERFSAQQFPDLHSELNLSSLELGDSALYFCASSAGIWTNEKLFFGSGTQLSVL.

The J gene is TRBJ1-4, the V gene TRBV25-1, with unresolved D. CDR3 length: 14 residues. Germline lookup yields CDR1 MGHDK and CDR2 SYGVNS. V was pared by 4 bases and J by 6 bases, with 12 bases between. CDR3 region: CASSGHYLDEKLFF. CDR3 DNA sequence: TGTGCCAGCAGTGGTCACTATCTGGATGAAAAACTGTTTTTT. The variable domain in full, completed from reference TRBV25-1 and TRBJ1-4, reads EADIYQTPRYLVIGTGKKITLECSQTMGHDKMYWYQQDPGMELHLIHYSYGVNSTEKGDLSSESTVSRIRTEHFPLTLESARPSHTSQYLCASSGHYLDEKLFFGSGTQLSVL.

The J gene is TRBJ1-1, the V gene TRBV5-6; D uncertain. The V gene's germline CDR1 is SGHDT and CDR2 YYEEEE. This CDR3 comprises 15 residues. Trimming took off 1 base at V and 1 base at J, with 11 bases between the two ends. The CDR3 reads CASSLRLSQNTEAFF. CDR3 in DNA: TGTGCCAGCAGCTTGAGACTTAGCCAGAACACTGAAGCTTTCTTT. Together with reference TRBV5-6 and TRBJ1-1, the CDR3 gives the full variable domain: DAGVTQSPTHLIKTRGQQVTLRCSPKSGHDTVSWYQQALGQGPQFIFQYYEEEERQRGNFPDRFSGHQFPNYSSELNVNALLLGDSALYLCASSLRLSQNTEAFFGQGTRLTVV.

This clone was seen only a few times. This chain joins TRBV5-4 and TRBJ2-7; TRBD1 matches at 7 bases. The CDR3 has 14 residues. With 4 bases clipped from V and 6 bases from J, the junction kept 10 bases outside the gene matches. The germline V gene encodes CDR1 SGHNT and CDR2 YYREEE (reference sequence). The CDR3 DNA follows: TGTGCCAGCAGCATTCCCGAACAGGGGAGCGAGCAGTACTTC. Translated: CASSIPEQGSEQYF.

V gene TRBV5-5 combines with J gene TRBJ1-1, with TRBD1 matching 8 bases. The CDR3 contains 12 residues. V gave up 0 bases and J gave up 14 bases; unmatched junction bases: 6. The germline V gene encodes CDR1 SGHKS and CDR2 YYEKEE (reference sequence). As DNA, the CDR3 is TGTGCCAGCAGCTTGGCCTCGGACAGGGAGTTCTTT. Its protein product is CASSLASDREFF.

The rearrangement uses TRBV5-1 and TRBJ2-7; 7 bases are shared with TRBD2. The CDR3 length is 16 residues. The trim removed 4 bases at V and 5 bases at J, leaving 15 bases unmatched. Germline V gene data show CDR1 as SGHRS and CDR2 as YFSETQ. CDR3 sequence reads: CASSPEVGRNYDEQYF. The CDR3 DNA sequence: TGCGCCAGCAGCCCCGAGGTCGGGAGGAATTACGACGAGCAGTACTTC.

This chain connects TRBV19 to TRBJ2-1; 8 bases match TRBD2. Germline V gene lookup returns CDR1 LNHDA and CDR2 SQIVND (reference sequence). The CDR3 consists of 15 residues. The trim removed 3 bases at V and 4 bases at J, leaving 5 bases unmatched. The CDR3 spells CASSMQPSGYNEQFF. Written as DNA, the CDR3 is TGTGCCAGTAGTATGCAACCTAGCGGGTACAATGAGCAGTTCTTC.

The chain carries TRBV7-2 and TRBJ2-4; tentative D call: TRBD1 (6 bases). V gave up 7 bases and J gave up 6 bases, with 19 bases separating them. Germline V gives CDR1 SGHTA, CDR2 FQGNSA. The CDR3 covers 15 residues. The CDR3 loop is CASTQDPRGGNIQYF. The CDR3 nucleotides read TGTGCCAGCACCCAAGACCCCAGAGGGGGAAACATTCAGTACTTC.

The chain couples TRBV6-1 to TRBJ1-2; no clear D. This CDR3 is 15 amino acids long. Trimming removed 0 bases from V and 4 bases from J, with 12 bases in between. The germline CDR1 and CDR2 sequences are MNHNS and SASEGT. The CDR3 DNA reads as TGTGCCAGCAGTGAAGCTTTGCCGCAGATCTATGGCTACACCTTC. Encoded protein: CASSEALPQIYGYTF.

The V call is TRBV6-5, the J call TRBJ1-2; D is unresolved. V was pared by 9 bases and J by 0 bases, with 8 bases between. The CDR3 consists of 12 residues. The germline V gene has CDR1 MNHEY and CDR2 SVGAGI. The CDR3 sequence is CASGQTNYGYTF. The CDR3 DNA is TGTGCCAGTGGGCAGACTAACTATGGCTACACCTTC.

The chain recombines TRBV19 with TRBJ1-5; 8 nucleotides match TRBD1. CDR1 is LNHDA and CDR2 is SQIVND in the germline V gene (reference sequence). This CDR3 comprises 15 residues. The V gene end was trimmed by 3 bases and the J gene end by 6 bases; junction bases not matched to a gene: 7. In nucleotides, the CDR3 is TGTGCCAGTAGTATCGGACAGGGTCGATCTCAGCCCCAGCATTTT. This sequence encodes CASSIGQGRSQPQHF.

The chain couples TRBV5-1 to TRBJ2-2; D possibly corresponds to TRBD2 (5 bases). V lost 3 bases, J lost 7 bases, and 10 bases lay in between. The CDR3 spans 13 residues. Germline CDR1 and CDR2: SGHRS and YFSETQ. CDR3: CASSSIRGGELFF. In DNA form, the CDR3 reads TGCGCCAGCAGCTCGATACGGGGCGGGGAGCTGTTTTTT.

The chain recombines TRBV7-2 with TRBJ1-4; D call uncertain. Germline V CDR1 and CDR2: SGHTA, FQGNSA. The CDR3 extends over 14 amino acids. Trimming removed 1 base at V and 5 bases at J, with 8 bases between. The CDR3 DNA reads as TGTGCCAGCAGCTTAGGGCCGGGAAATGAAAAACTGTTTTTT. This codes for CASSLGPGNEKLFF.